This TCR beta chain appears in the sequencing data of a study of Graves' ophthalmopathy and Graves' hyperthyroidism. This clonotype has just one count. Germline V gives CDR1 SGDLS, CDR2 YYNGEE. This CDR3 is 12 amino acids long. V shed 1 base and J shed 12 bases, with 10 bases lying between them. The authors amplified TCR beta CDR3 regions, and they did so from RNA transcripts for repertoire sequencing. Amplification began with first-round RT-PCR using HTBI primers, then second-round multiplex PCR was performed. TCRdb re-derived calls from the multiplex PCR reads in MiXCR, one entry per CDR3 protein. The data show 240,000 or so distinct CDR3 sequences, around 42% seen once.

The rearrangement joins TRBV9 to TRBJ2-2; D is perhaps TRBD1 (6 bases). The receptor comes from an adult man with Graves' ophthalmopathy. Sequenced material: peripheral blood. As DNA, the CDR3 is TGTGCCAGCAGCGTAAACCAGGGGAAGCTGTTTTTT. This sequence encodes CASSVNQGKLFF.